Below, 29 T cell receptor beta chains from the same sample are listed, as sequenced in a study of blood T cell repertoires in COVID-19. The assay was immunoSEQ multiplex PCR, and TCRdb's table has in-frame clones only and misses some. The sample includes about 200,000 clones, more than 65% of them seen just once. Sequencing was done on a sample of peripheral blood. These receptors came from a human donor in a cohort sampled during active COVID-19.

This chain links TRBV19 with TRBJ1-5; TRBD1 matches at 8 bases. The V segment lost 5 bases and the J segment 4 bases; nucleotides outside the gene matches: 4. CDR3 length: 14 residues. CDR1 is LNHDA, CDR2 SQIVND, per germline (reference sequence). This CDR3 is CASSADRANQPQHF. In DNA form, the CDR3 reads TGTGCCAGTAGTGCGGACAGGGCAAATCAGCCCCAGCATTTT.

V gene TRBV2 combines with J gene TRBJ2-3, with D perhaps matching TRBD2 (6 bases). The CDR3 runs to 16 residues. Germline CDR1 and CDR2: SNHLY and FYNNEI. Trimming left V 4 bases short and J 5 bases short, with 19 bases between. CDR3 nucleotides: TGTGCCAGCAGTGTCCGGACGGGGGTTTATGGAGATACGCAGTATTTT. Amino acid sequence: CASSVRTGVYGDTQYF.

The chain recombines TRBV6-5 with TRBJ1-1; D uncertain. Germline values: CDR1 MNHEY, CDR2 SVGAGI. Between the trimmed V and J ends, which lost 7 bases and 1 base, there was a span of 10 bases. This CDR3 is built from 13 residues. CDR3 region: CASKNHGNTEAFF. In DNA, the CDR3 is TGTGCCAGCAAAAACCACGGGAACACTGAAGCTTTCTTT.

This clone has at least ten counts. The rearrangement uses TRBV5-8 and TRBJ2-7; 11 bases agree with TRBD2. V was pared by 2 bases and J by 2 bases, with 6 bases of the junction left unmatched. The CDR3 has 16 amino acids. Germline values: CDR1 SGHTS, CDR2 YDEGEE. The CDR3 nucleotides are TGTGCCAGCAGCTTATTTGCTAGCGGGAGGCCCTACGAGCAGTACTTC. It encodes CASSLFASGRPYEQYF.

The chain links TRBV19 to TRBJ1-5, with D possibly TRBD1 on 6 matching bases. The CDR3 covers 13 residues. The germline V gene encodes CDR1 LNHDA and CDR2 SQIVND (reference sequence). V was shortened by 6 bases and J by 5 bases, with 11 bases between the two germline ends. The CDR3 here is CASSLQGYQPQHF. In nucleotides, the CDR3 is TGTGCCAGTAGCTTACAGGGTTATCAGCCCCAGCATTTT.

V usage is TRBV28 and J usage is TRBJ1-1, with TRBD1 matching over 8 bases. V dropped 3 bases and J dropped 7; count of bases not matched to a gene: 10. The CDR3 covers 15 residues. The germline V gene has CDR1 MDHEN and CDR2 SYDVKM. The CDR3 DNA is TGTGCCAGCAGTTTTGGGGGGACAGGAGAGTTTGAAGCTTTCTTT. Protein product: CASSFGGTGEFEAFF.

The chain recombines TRBV28 with TRBJ1-2; TRBD1 is a possible D gene (5 bases). CDR3 size: 13 residues. Germline CDR1 is MDHEN and CDR2 is SYDVKM. V lost 2 bases and J lost 5, with 9 bases in between. The CDR3 loop reads CASSLTDRYGYTF. The CDR3 coding sequence is TGTGCCAGCAGTTTAACCGACAGATATGGCTACACCTTC.

The rearrangement joins TRBV6-1 to TRBJ2-7, with a weak D call TRBD1 (5 bases). CDR1 MNHNS and CDR2 SASEGT come from the germline V gene. The CDR3 length is 14 residues. V lost 3 bases and J 0 bases, leaving 9 bases between the germline ends. DNA for the CDR3: TGTGCCAGCAGTGACAGGGTAGGCTCCTACGAGCAGTACTTC. Protein: CASSDRVGSYEQYF.

The chain combines TRBV5-1 with TRBJ1-1; D possibly corresponds to TRBD1 (5 bases). The CDR3 loop spans 15 amino acids. CDR1 and CDR2 from the germline V gene are SGHRS and YFSETQ. V lost 6 bases and J lost 1, with 16 bases in between. The CDR3: CASTTHTDRNTEAFF. The DNA of the CDR3 is TGCGCCAGCACGACACACACAGACAGGAACACTGAAGCTTTCTTT.

The gene calls are TRBV28 and TRBJ2-1, with TRBD1 identical over 12 bases. V shed 3 bases, J shed 7 bases, and the junction held 7 bases outside the gene matches. The CDR3 loop spans 16 amino acids. Germline CDR1 MDHEN, CDR2 SYDVKM. The CDR3 reads CASSFPGTGGRNEQFF. In DNA, the CDR3 is TGTGCCAGCAGTTTCCCCGGGACAGGGGGCCGTAATGAGCAGTTCTTC.

The chain has TRBV6-1 and TRBJ2-3, with D tentatively TRBD2 (5 bases). There are 18 residues in the CDR3. The V end lost 3 bases, the J end lost 2 bases, and 21 bases lay between the germline ends. Germline assignment: CDR1 MNHNS and CDR2 SASEGT. This chain's CDR3 is CASSDQEFRELNTDTQYF. The CDR3 DNA reads as TGTGCCAGCAGTGACCAAGAGTTTCGGGAACTTAACACAGATACGCAGTATTTT.

This clone was found a few times. The chain couples TRBV5-6 to TRBJ2-5, with TRBD1 matching over 10 bases. V gave up 5 bases and J gave up 5 bases; unmatched junction bases: 6. CDR1 is SGHDT and CDR2 is YYEEEE in the germline V gene. CDR3 length: 14 amino acids. CDR3: CASSQGTGVETQYF. In DNA form, the CDR3 reads TGTGCCAGCAGTCAAGGGACAGGGGTCGAGACCCAGTACTTC.

CDR3 nucleotide sequence: TGTGCCAGCAGTTACCAGCCTAGCGGGAGGACCAGACACGAGCAGTACTTC. Amino acid sequence: CASSYQPSGRTRHEQYF. J is TRBJ2-7 and V is TRBV6-2 or TRBV6-3, with 11 positions matching TRBD2. The CDR3 runs to 17 residues. Unmatched junction bases numbered 11, after V lost 2 bases and J lost 5 bases. Germline V gene lookup returns CDR1 MNHEY and CDR2 SVGEGT.

The chain is built from TRBV1 and TRBJ2-5; the D segment call TRBD2 is taken from the table without a DNA check. TRBV1 constitutes a pseudogene. The CDR3 has 19 amino acids. The CDR3 nucleotides are TGCACCAGCAGCCAAGCCGCCCGATGGGCGGGAGGGCCTATGAAGACCCAGTACTTC. It codes for CTSSQAARWAGGPMKTQYF.

J is TRBJ2-7 and V is TRBV11-1; TRBD1 matches at 8 bases. The V segment lost 4 bases and the J segment 4 bases; nucleotides outside the gene matches: 6. The length of the CDR3 is 14 residues. Germline V gene data show CDR1 as SGHAT and CDR2 as FQDESV (reference sequence). DNA for the CDR3: TGTGCCAGCAGCTCGCAGGGGGCTCGGTACGAGCAGTACTTC. It yields the protein CASSSQGARYEQYF. Using reference TRBV11-1 and TRBJ2-7 for the parts outside the CDR3, the full variable domain is EAEVAQSPRYKITEKSQAVAFWCDPISGHATLYWYRQILGQGPELLVQFQDESVVDDSQLPKDRFSAERLKGVDSTLKIQPAELGDSAMYLCASSSQGARYEQYFGPGTRLTVT.

The chain employs TRBV9 and TRBJ2-7, with TRBD2 identical over 8 bases. The germline V gene has CDR1 SGDLS and CDR2 YYNGEE. This CDR3 contains 16 residues. The V gene end was trimmed by 0 bases and the J gene end by 2 bases; junction bases not matched to a gene: 7. Here the CDR3 reads CASSVGLAQDTYEQYF. CDR3 DNA sequence: TGTGCCAGCAGCGTAGGACTAGCGCAAGATACCTACGAGCAGTACTTC.

The chain has TRBV6-5 and TRBJ2-3; TRBD2 agrees at 7 bases. The germline CDR1 and CDR2 sequences are MNHEY and SVGAGI. The CDR3 runs 14 residues. After removal of 6 bases from V and 0 bases from J, the junction contained 3 bases not matched to a gene. The CDR3 bases are TGTGCCAGCAGGCGGGAGTGGAGCACAGATACGCAGTATTTT. Translating gives CASRREWSTDTQYF.

V usage is TRBV24-1 and J usage is TRBJ2-1; maybe TRBD2 (6 bases). Germline V CDR1 and CDR2: KGHDR, SFDVKD. V was trimmed by 5 bases and J by 9 bases, leaving 7 bases between them. This CDR3 has 11 residues. In DNA form, the CDR3 reads TGTGCCACCAGTGTCGGGGGTGAGCAGTTCTTC. It yields the protein CATSVGGEQFF.

The chain recombines TRBV3-1 (or the pseudogene TRBV3-2) with TRBJ2-3; 11 bases agree with TRBD2. Trimming took 2 bases from V and 0 from J; bases not matched to a gene: 13. Germline assignment: CDR1 LGHDT and CDR2 YNNKEL (reference sequence). There are 20 residues in the CDR3. The CDR3 reads CASSQMGLAEDPISTDTQYF. As DNA, the CDR3 is TGTGCCAGCAGCCAAATGGGACTAGCGGAAGACCCCATTAGCACAGATACGCAGTATTTT.

The CDR3 DNA follows: TGTGCCAGCAGGACTCGAACGACGGGGGGGACTGAAGCTTTCTTT. Translation gives CASRTRTTGGTEAFF. The gene calls are TRBV28 and TRBJ1-1; D may be TRBD1 (5 bases). V shed 6 bases and J shed 5 bases, with 19 bases lying between them. The CDR3 extends over 15 amino acids. In germline, CDR1 is MDHEN, CDR2 SYDVKM.

The rearrangement uses TRBV6-5 and TRBJ1-2; D remains unclear. This CDR3 contains 15 residues. The ends were cut back, 0 bases at V and 4 bases at J, with 12 bases in the middle. The germline gives CDR1 MNHEY, CDR2 SVGAGI. The CDR3 DNA reads TGTGCCAGCAGTTACTCGAAGAGGGCGGGCTATGGCTACACCTTC. It yields the protein CASSYSKRAGYGYTF.

The chain is built from TRBV2 and TRBJ2-7; TRBD2 might be the D (6 bases). CDR1 is SNHLY, CDR2 FYNNEI, per germline. V lost 10 bases, J lost 5 bases, and 12 bases lay in between. The CDR3 extends over 11 amino acids. CDR3 DNA: TGTGCCACCTCGGGGAGGAACGAGCAGTACTTC. Amino acids: CATSGRNEQYF.

The genes are TRBV2 and TRBJ2-7; D unclear. Between the trimmed V and J ends, which lost 3 bases and 3 bases, there was a span of 15 bases. The germline CDR1 and CDR2 sequences are SNHLY and FYNNEI. There are 15 residues in the CDR3. The CDR3: CASSELHGPGYEQYF. CDR3 DNA sequence: TGTGCCAGCAGTGAGCTCCACGGCCCAGGCTACGAGCAGTACTTC.

In DNA form, the CDR3 reads TGTGCCAGTAGTATCCTAGCGAGTTACTTATACAATGAGCAGTTCTTC. This sequence encodes CASSILASYLYNEQFF. The chain uses TRBV19 and TRBJ2-1, with D possibly TRBD2 on 6 matching bases. In germline, CDR1 is LNHDA, CDR2 SQIVND (reference sequence). The V gene lost 3 bases and the J gene lost 4 bases, with 16 bases spanning the gap. This CDR3 has 16 residues. Complete variable domain (other parts from reference TRBV19 and TRBJ2-1): DGGITQSPKYLFRKEGQNVTLSCEQNLNHDAMYWYRQDPGQGLRLIYYSQIVNDFQKGDIAEGYSVSREKKESFPLTVTSAQKNPTAFYLCASSILASYLYNEQFFGPGTRLTVL.

V is TRBV27 and J is TRBJ2-7, with D perhaps TRBD1 (6 bases). Germline lookup yields CDR1 MNHEY and CDR2 SMNVEV (reference sequence). This CDR3 contains 15 residues. Trimming removed 0 bases at V and 6 bases at J, with 15 bases between. The CDR3 region is CASSLSPGVQGEQYF. In nucleotides, the CDR3 is TGTGCCAGCAGTTTATCCCCAGGGGTTCAAGGCGAGCAGTACTTC.

The chain has TRBV19 and TRBJ1-6, with D uncertain. Trimming pared 3 bases from V and 5 bases from J, leaving 8 bases between. Germline CDR1 is LNHDA and CDR2 is SQIVND (reference sequence). This CDR3 has 14 amino acids. The CDR3 loop is CASSMGRHNSPLHF. The CDR3 nucleotides read TGTGCCAGTAGTATGGGCAGACATAATTCACCCCTCCACTTT.

In its sample, this clone was seen once. The chain joins TRBV4-2 to TRBJ2-3; D call uncertain. This CDR3 comprises 13 residues. In germline, CDR1 is LGHNA, CDR2 YNFKEQ. Trimming shortened V by 0 bases and J by 5 bases, and 6 bases separated the two germline ends. The CDR3 protein is CASSQDGEDTQYF. The CDR3 bases are TGTGCCAGCAGCCAAGATGGAGAAGATACGCAGTATTTT.

This rearrangement joins TRBV12-2 to TRBJ1-5; TRBD1 reflects the table's D call only, with no check against the DNA. TRBV12-2 is described as a pseudogene. This CDR3 is built from 13 residues. The CDR3 bases are TGTGCAAGTCGCCTCCCTCAGTATCAGCCCCAGCATTTT. Translation gives CASRLPQYQPQHF.

This clone was recorded once. The rearrangement uses TRBV29-1 and TRBJ2-2, with D possibly TRBD1 on 6 matching bases. The V gene's germline CDR1 is SQVTM and CDR2 ANQGSEA. V gave up 6 bases and J gave up 4 bases, with 15 bases separating them. The CDR3 covers 14 residues. This CDR3 reads CSVAPVGATGELFF. The DNA of the CDR3 is TGCAGCGTCGCCCCGGTGGGGGCCACCGGGGAGCTGTTTTTT.